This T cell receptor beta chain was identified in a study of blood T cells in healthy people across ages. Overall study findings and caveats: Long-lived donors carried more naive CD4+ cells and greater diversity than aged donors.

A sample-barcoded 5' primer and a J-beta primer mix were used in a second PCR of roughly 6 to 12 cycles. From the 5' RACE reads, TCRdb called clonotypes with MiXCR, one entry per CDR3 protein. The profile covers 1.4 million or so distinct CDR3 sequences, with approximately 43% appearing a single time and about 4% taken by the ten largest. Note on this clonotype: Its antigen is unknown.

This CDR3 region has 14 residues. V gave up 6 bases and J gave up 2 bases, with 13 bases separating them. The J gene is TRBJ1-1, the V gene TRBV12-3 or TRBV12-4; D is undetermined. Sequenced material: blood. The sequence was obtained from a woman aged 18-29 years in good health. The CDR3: CASSPLDFNTEAFF. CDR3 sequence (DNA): TGTGCCAGCAGCCCCCTGGACTTCAACACTGAAGCTTTCTTT.